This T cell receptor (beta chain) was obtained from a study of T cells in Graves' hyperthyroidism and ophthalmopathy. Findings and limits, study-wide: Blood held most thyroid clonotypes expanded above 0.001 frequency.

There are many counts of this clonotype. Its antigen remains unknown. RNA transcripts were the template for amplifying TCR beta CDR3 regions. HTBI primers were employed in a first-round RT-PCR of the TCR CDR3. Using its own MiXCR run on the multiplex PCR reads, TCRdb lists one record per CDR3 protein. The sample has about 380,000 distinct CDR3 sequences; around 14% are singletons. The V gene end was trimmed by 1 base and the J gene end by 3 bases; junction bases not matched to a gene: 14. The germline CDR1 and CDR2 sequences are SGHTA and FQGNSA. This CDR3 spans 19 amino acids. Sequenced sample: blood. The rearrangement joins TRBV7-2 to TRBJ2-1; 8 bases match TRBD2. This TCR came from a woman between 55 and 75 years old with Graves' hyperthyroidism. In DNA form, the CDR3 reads TGTGCCAGCAGCTTAGTCCGAGACACGGCGGGAGGAGACTACAATGAGCAGTTCTTC. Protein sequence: CASSLVRDTAGGDYNEQFF.